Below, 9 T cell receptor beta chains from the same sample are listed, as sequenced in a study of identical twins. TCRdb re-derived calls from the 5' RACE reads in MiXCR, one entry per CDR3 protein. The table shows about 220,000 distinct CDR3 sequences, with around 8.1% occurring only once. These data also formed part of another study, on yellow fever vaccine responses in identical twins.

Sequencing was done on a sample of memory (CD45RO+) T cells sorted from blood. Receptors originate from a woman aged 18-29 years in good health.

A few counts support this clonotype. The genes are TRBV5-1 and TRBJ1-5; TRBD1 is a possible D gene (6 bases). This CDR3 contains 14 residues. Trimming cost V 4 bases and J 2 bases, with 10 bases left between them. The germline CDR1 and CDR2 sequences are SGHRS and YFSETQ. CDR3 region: CASSPSGGNQPQHF. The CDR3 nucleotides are TGCGCCAGCAGCCCGTCAGGGGGCAATCAGCCCCAGCATTTT.

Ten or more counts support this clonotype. CDR3 residues: CASSIGQGNQPQHF. The CDR3 coding sequence is TGTGCCAGCAGCATCGGACAGGGCAATCAGCCCCAGCATTTT. V and J are TRBV13 and TRBJ1-5, with 7 positions matching TRBD1. Trimming cost V 5 bases and J 2 bases; bases outside gene matches: 3. CDR1 PRHDT and CDR2 FYEKMQ come from the germline V gene (reference sequence). The CDR3 has 14 amino acids.

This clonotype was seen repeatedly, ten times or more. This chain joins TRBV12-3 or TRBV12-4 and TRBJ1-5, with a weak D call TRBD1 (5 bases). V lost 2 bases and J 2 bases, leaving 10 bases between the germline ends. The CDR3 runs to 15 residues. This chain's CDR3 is CASSLQGSGNQPQHF. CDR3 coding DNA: TGTGCCAGCAGTTTACAGGGTAGCGGCAATCAGCCCCAGCATTTT.

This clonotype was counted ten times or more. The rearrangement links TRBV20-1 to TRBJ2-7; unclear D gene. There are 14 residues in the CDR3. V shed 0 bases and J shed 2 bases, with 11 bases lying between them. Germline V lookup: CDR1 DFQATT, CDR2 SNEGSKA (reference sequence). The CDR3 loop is CSARDPSTAYEQYF. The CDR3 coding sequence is TGCAGTGCTAGAGATCCTTCGACGGCCTACGAGCAGTACTTC.

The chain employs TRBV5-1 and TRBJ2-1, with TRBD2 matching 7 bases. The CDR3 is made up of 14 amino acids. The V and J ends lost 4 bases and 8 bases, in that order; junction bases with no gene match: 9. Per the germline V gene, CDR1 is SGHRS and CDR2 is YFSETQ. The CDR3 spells CASSPATSVHEQFF. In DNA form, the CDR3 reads TGCGCCAGCAGCCCAGCTACTAGCGTCCATGAGCAGTTCTTC.

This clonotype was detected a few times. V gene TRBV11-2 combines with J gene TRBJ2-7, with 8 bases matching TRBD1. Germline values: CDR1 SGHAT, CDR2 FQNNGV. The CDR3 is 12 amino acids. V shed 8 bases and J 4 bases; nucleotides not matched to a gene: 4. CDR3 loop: CASRQGQYEQYF. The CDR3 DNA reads TGTGCCAGCCGACAGGGGCAATACGAGCAGTACTTC.

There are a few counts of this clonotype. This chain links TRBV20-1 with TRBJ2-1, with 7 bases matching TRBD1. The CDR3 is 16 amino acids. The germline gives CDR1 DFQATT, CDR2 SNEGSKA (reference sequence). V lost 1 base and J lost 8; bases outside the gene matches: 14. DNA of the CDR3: TGCAGTGCTAGAGGGCTTGACAGGGATCCAGGGTATGAGCAGTTCTTC. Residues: CSARGLDRDPGYEQFF.

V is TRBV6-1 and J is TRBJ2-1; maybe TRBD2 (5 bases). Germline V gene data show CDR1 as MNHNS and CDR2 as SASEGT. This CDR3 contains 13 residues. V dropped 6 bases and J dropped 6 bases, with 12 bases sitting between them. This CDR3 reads CASSPRGGNEQFF. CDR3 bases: TGTGCCAGCAGCCCCAGAGGAGGCAATGAGCAGTTCTTC.

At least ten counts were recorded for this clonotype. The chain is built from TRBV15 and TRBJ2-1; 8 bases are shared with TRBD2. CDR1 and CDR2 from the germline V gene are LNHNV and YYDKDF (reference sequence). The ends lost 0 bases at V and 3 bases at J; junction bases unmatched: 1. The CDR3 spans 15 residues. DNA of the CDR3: TGTGCCACCAGCAGAGATCGGGAGGGCTACAATGAGCAGTTCTTC. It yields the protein CATSRDREGYNEQFF.